This T cell receptor (beta chain) was identified in a study of cytomegalovirus exposure and HLA in healthy donors. Study-wide findings and caveats: In an earlier analysis, productive rearrangement rates for most beta V segments clustered near 87% or 30%. Cytomegalovirus status, reportedly, was diagnosed with high specificity and sensitivity by the classifier.

The CDR3 is 11 amino acids. Germline lookup yields CDR1 KGHSH and CDR2 LQKENI. V shed 4 bases and J shed 7 bases, with 7 bases lying between them. Points on this clone: Antigen: not known.

Vbeta (60) and Jbeta (13) primers were used in the PCR. The authors' processing: Some 11 million of the 80 million or so unique TCR beta chains counted in a later analysis were shared. Here immunoSEQ multiplex PCR was the method, and the copy in TCRdb shows in-frame clones only, minus some. V and J calls and clone size come straight from that table; D and trimming were deduced from the DNA. The sample holds 95,000 to 150,000 clones, over 60% seen once. Sequencing input: PBMCs. The TCR originated in a woman aged 40-49 years in good health and CMV-seropositive. The gene calls are TRBV18 and TRBJ1-1, with D possibly matching TRBD1 (5 bases). In nucleotides, the CDR3 is TGTGCCAGCTCACGGGGCGATGAAGCTTTCTTT. Residues: CASSRGDEAFF.